There are a few counts of the clone carrying this TCR beta chain. The antigen is not known. These data originate in a study of vaccination effects on CD4 cells after COVID-19. Turning to the study itself: Vaccination of participants consisted of two doses of either the BNT162b2 or mRNA-1273 vaccine.

Study results and limitations: Clones arising from infection and from vaccination showed marked clonal contraction late after vaccination.

The CDR3 totals 13 residues. Germline V lookup: CDR1 MGHDK, CDR2 SYGVNS. With 8 bases removed from V and 8 bases from J, the gap between germline ends came to 16 bases. Peptide-pool stimulation followed by sequencing identified expanded antigen-specific CD4+ clonotypes in the ViraFEST assay. Culture lasted 10 days before CD4+ T cell isolation. Nucleocapsid antibody tests were negative, and the vaccine recipients had no prior SARS-CoV-2 infection. Replacing half the medium with IL-2 medium was done on days 3 and 7. Generated by immunoSEQ multiplex PCR, the TCRdb table keeps only in-frame clones and is missing some. The sample carries about 31,000 clones, roughly two thirds recorded once.

The rearrangement links TRBV25-1 to TRBJ2-1; D remains unclear. The starting material was CD4+ T cells from PBMCs cultured with HCoV-229E spike peptides, obtained before COVID-19 vaccination. This TCR was recovered from a human donor who received a COVID-19 vaccine. CDR3 nucleotide sequence: TGTGCCAGCGATGCGTCCCTCAACGATGAGCAGTTCTTC. This translates into CASDASLNDEQFF.